The 15 T cell receptor beta chains in this list originate from one sample, sequenced in a study of post-analysis software for immune sequencing data. TCR beta cDNA libraries had unique molecular identifiers. TCRdb fed the PCR reads into MiXCR, producing one record per CDR3 protein. The sample consists of hundreds of thousands of distinct CDR3 sequences, 30% of them appearing once. Study-level points and caveats: Higher frequency in patients than in controls was seen for 5 or 6 TRBV segments, with TRBV5-6, TRBV5-1 and TRBV20-1 among them.

No antigens are known for them. What was sequenced was blood. The receptors were sampled from a girl between 10 and 17 years old with multiple sclerosis.

V gene TRBV24-1 combines with J gene TRBJ2-3; D not certain. Per germline, CDR1 KGHDR and CDR2 SFDVKD. Trimming pared 3 bases from V and 1 base from J, leaving 7 bases between. The CDR3 spans 14 residues. The CDR3 is CATSDIGRTDTQYF. CDR3 sequence (DNA): TGTGCCACCAGTGATATCGGACGCACAGATACGCAGTATTTT.

The rearrangement joins TRBV4-1 to TRBJ2-5; D may be TRBD1 or TRBD2 (5 bases each). With 4 bases removed from V and 6 bases from J, the gap between germline ends came to 15 bases. Looked up from germline, CDR1 is MGHRA and CDR2 is YSYEKL. CDR3 length equals 14 residues. The CDR3 is CASSPGVGTKTQYF. CDR3 bases: TGCGCCAGCAGCCCAGGCGTGGGGACGAAGACCCAGTACTTC.

This clonotype occurred a few times. The rearrangement links TRBV11-2 to TRBJ2-3, with D unclear. Trimming stripped 1 base from V and 9 bases from J, with 8 bases between. The germline V gene encodes CDR1 SGHAT and CDR2 FQNNGV. The CDR3 consists of 12 residues. The CDR3 sequence is CASSLVGRTQYF. The CDR3 DNA reads TGTGCCAGCAGCTTAGTTGGGCGAACGCAGTATTTT. Supplemented by reference TRBV11-2 and TRBJ2-3, the full variable domain reads EAGVAQSPRYKIIEKRQSVAFWCNPISGHATLYWYQQILGQGPKLLIQFQNNGVVDDSQLPKDRFSAERLKGVDSTLKIQPAKLEDSAVYLCASSLVGRTQYFGPGTRLTVL.

The chain recombines TRBV5-5 with TRBJ2-2, with a weak D call TRBD1 (5 bases). The germline V gene has CDR1 SGHKS and CDR2 YYEKEE (reference sequence). The CDR3 loop spans 17 amino acids. V lost 2 bases and J lost 0, with 14 bases in between. DNA of the CDR3: TGTGCCAGCAGCTTCCCCTGGGGCGGCGCGAACACCGGGGAGCTGTTTTTT. This codes for CASSFPWGGANTGELFF.

The rearrangement uses TRBV20-1 and TRBJ2-5; D ambiguous. V lost 7 bases and J 6 bases, leaving 6 bases between the germline ends. The CDR3 is 9 residues long. In germline, CDR1 is DFQATT, CDR2 SNEGSKA (reference sequence). The CDR3: CSGGQTQYF. CDR3 bases: TGCAGTGGTGGCCAGACCCAGTACTTC.

This rearrangement joins TRBV10-1 to TRBJ2-3; D is possibly TRBD1 or TRBD2 (5 bases each). V was cut by 3 bases and J by 2 bases, with 15 bases left in between. The CDR3 is 16 residues long. The germline CDR1 and CDR2 sequences are WNHNN and SYGVQD (reference sequence). The CDR3 loop is CASSDPTGPYTDTQYF. CDR3 nucleotides: TGCGCCAGCAGTGATCCGACGGGGCCCTACACAGATACGCAGTATTTT.

The chain has TRBV11-2 and TRBJ2-5, with 9 nucleotides matching TRBD1. The CDR3 sequence is 15 residues long. Germline V gives CDR1 SGHAT, CDR2 FQNNGV. With 5 bases clipped from V and 7 bases from J, the junction kept 11 bases outside the gene matches. CDR3 in amino acids: CASSRGQGRLGTQYF. CDR3 nucleotides: TGTGCCAGCAGCAGAGGACAGGGGCGGTTAGGGACCCAGTACTTC. The complete variable domain, with remaining parts taken from reference TRBV11-2 and TRBJ2-5, reads EAGVAQSPRYKIIEKRQSVAFWCNPISGHATLYWYQQILGQGPKLLIQFQNNGVVDDSQLPKDRFSAERLKGVDSTLKIQPAKLEDSAVYLCASSRGQGRLGTQYFGPGTRLLVL.

This clonotype was seen only a few times. The junction departs from the called germline gene at one end, perhaps through a read error. V and J are TRBV7-9 and TRBJ1-2; D not resolved. The CDR3 has 14 amino acids. CDR1 and CDR2 from the germline V gene are SEHNR and FQNEAQ (reference sequence). CDR3 coding DNA: TGTGTCAGCAGCTCCGCCCTGTCCGGCTATGGCTACACCTTC. Amino acid sequence: CVSSSALSGYGYTF.

The CDR3 DNA reads TGTGCCAGTAGCCCAACAGGGGGTCAGCCCCAGCATTTT. As protein: CASSPTGGQPQHF. The chain is built from TRBV19 and TRBJ1-5; 8 bases fit TRBD1. The CDR3 length is 13 residues. Germline V gene data show CDR1 as LNHDA and CDR2 as SQIVND (reference sequence). V was pared by 6 bases and J by 6 bases, with 4 bases of the junction left unmatched.

This clonotype was picked up a small number of times. This sequence joins TRBV29-1 and TRBJ2-5; D gene unclear. This CDR3 comprises 12 residues. CDR1 is SQVTM, CDR2 ANQGSEA, per germline. Trimming removed 1 base from V and 5 bases from J, with 8 bases in between. CDR3 protein: CSVEGPGETQYF. In nucleotides, the CDR3 is TGCAGCGTTGAAGGACCTGGGGAGACCCAGTACTTC.

This chain links TRBV20-1 with TRBJ1-1; 9 bases align to TRBD1. Germline CDR1 reads DFQATT; CDR2 reads SNEGSKA (reference sequence). Unmatched junction bases numbered 8, after V lost 6 bases and J lost 0 bases. The CDR3 is 15 residues long. The CDR3 nucleotides read TGCAGTGCAAGGGACAGGGTAAAGATGAACACTGAAGCTTTCTTT. The encoded protein is CSARDRVKMNTEAFF.

This clonotype was observed a handful of times. CDR3 sequence: CASSLEDSSNYGYTF. DNA of the CDR3: TGTGCCAGCAGCTTGGAGGACAGTTCTAACTATGGCTACACCTTC. The chain combines TRBV5-5 with TRBJ1-2, with D perhaps TRBD1 (6 bases). This CDR3 contains 15 residues. Germline V CDR1 and CDR2: SGHKS, YYEKEE (reference sequence). V gave up 0 bases and J gave up 0 bases, with 9 bases separating them. The entire variable domain, with the rest obtained from reference TRBV5-5 and TRBJ1-2, is as follows: DAGVTQSPTHLIKTRGQQVTLRCSPISGHKSVSWYQQVLGQGPQFIFQYYEKEERGRGNFPDRFSARQFPNYSSELNVNALLLGDSALYLCASSLEDSSNYGYTFGSGTRLTVV.

The sample holds a few counts of this clonotype. V usage is TRBV9 and J usage is TRBJ2-5; D perhaps matches TRBD2 (7 bases). The CDR3 extends over 14 amino acids. In germline, CDR1 is SGDLS, CDR2 YYNGEE. The V gene lost 0 bases and the J gene lost 5 bases, with 11 bases spanning the gap. The CDR3 coding sequence is TGTGCCAGCAGCGTAGAGGGGGGGACTGAGACCCAGTACTTC. Translation gives CASSVEGGTETQYF.

The chain recombines TRBV7-8 with TRBJ2-1; 11 bases agree with TRBD2. J gave up 10 bases and V 7 bases, and 15 bases lay outside the gene matches. From germline, CDR1 is SGHVS and CDR2 FQNEAQ. The CDR3 extends over 16 amino acids. CDR3 sequence: CASIRRVGTSGREQFF. The DNA of the CDR3 is TGTGCCAGCATCCGAAGGGTCGGGACTAGCGGTCGGGAGCAGTTCTTC.

Points on this clonotype: An end of the junction does not agree with germline; a read error may underlie this. The chain carries TRBV29-1 and TRBJ2-1; D unresolved. The CDR3 covers 11 residues. Germline lookup yields CDR1 SQVTM and CDR2 ANQGSEA. The CDR3 sequence is CSVGVYNGQFF. DNA of the CDR3: TGCAGCGTAGGAGTGTACAATGGGCAGTTCTTC.